Each of the 30 T cell receptor beta chains below was sequenced from the same sample in a study of CD8+CD57+ T cells in acquired aplastic anemia. Whoever was chosen for sequencing had shown CD8+CD57+ cell expansion by flow cytometry. Genomic DNA, serving as template, underwent TCR beta VDJ and CDR3 profiling. TCRdb itself ran the reads through MiXCR, one entry per CDR3 protein. The data contain hundreds of thousands of distinct CDR3 sequences, approximately 60% of them seen just once; the ten biggest clones take up approximately 1.3%. Sequenced input: sorted CD4+, CD8+, or CD8+CD57+ T cells (not recorded which) from PBMCs. The receptors derive from a human donor with aplastic anemia.

The V gene is TRBV20-1, the J gene TRBJ2-5; TRBD2 agrees at 9 bases. Unmatched junction bases numbered 13, after V lost 6 bases and J lost 5 bases. Germline V CDR1 and CDR2: DFQATT, SNEGSKA (reference sequence). The length of the CDR3 is 15 residues. In DNA form, the CDR3 reads TGCAGTGCCCGGCGCGGACTAGCGAGTGGGGAGACCCAGTACTTC. Residues: CSARRGLASGETQYF.

This chain uses TRBV5-1 with TRBJ2-1, with 14 bases matching TRBD2. The germline V gene encodes CDR1 SGHRS and CDR2 YFSETQ. The CDR3 loop spans 16 amino acids. After removal of 4 bases from V and 8 bases from J, the junction contained 8 bases not matched to a gene. The CDR3 DNA reads as TGCGCCAGCAGCCCCGGACTAGCGGGAGGTCATGATGAGCAGTTCTTC. Translating it yields CASSPGLAGGHDEQFF.

The chain links TRBV5-1 to TRBJ2-7, with 7 bases lining up with TRBD1. This CDR3 has 10 amino acids. V lost 6 bases, J lost 6 bases, and 0 bases stayed unmatched. Germline CDR1 and CDR2: SGHRS and YFSETQ. The CDR3 DNA is TGCGCCAGCACAGGGGGCGAGCAGTACTTC. It encodes CASTGGEQYF.

In regard to this clonotype: A read error may produce the germline difference seen at one junction end. The J gene is TRBJ1-2, the V gene TRBV29-1, with TRBD1 matching 10 bases. Looked up from germline, CDR1 is SQVTM and CDR2 is ANQGSEA. The CDR3 loop spans 14 amino acids. The CDR3 sequence: CSVEWDRGPYGHTF. In DNA, the CDR3 is TGCAGCGTTGAATGGGACAGGGGCCCCTATGGCCACACCTTC.

On this clonotype itself: Compared with germline, one end of the junction differs, possibly owing to a read error. This chain connects TRBV12-3 or TRBV12-4 to TRBJ2-2, with D perhaps matching TRBD2 (5 bases). This CDR3 has 14 residues. CDR3: CASSPSPTHRGAVF. DNA of the CDR3: TGTGCCAGCAGTCCTTCCCCCACCCACCGGGGAGCTGTTTTT.

This CDR3 is CASSLQGGVAGNTIYF. DNA for the CDR3: TGTGCCAGCAGCTTACAGGGGGGGGTGGCTGGAAACACCATATATTTT. The chain carries TRBV7-8 and TRBJ1-3; TRBD1 matches 7 bases. Looked up from germline, CDR1 is SGHVS and CDR2 is FQNEAQ. The CDR3 extends over 16 amino acids. Trimming removed 2 bases from V and 2 bases from J; junction bases left unmatched: 6.

This clonotype occurred a few times. The rearrangement joins TRBV27 to TRBJ1-5; 7 nucleotides match TRBD1. There are 15 residues in the CDR3. V shed 0 bases, J shed 5 bases, and the junction held 4 bases outside the gene matches. The germline V gene encodes CDR1 MNHEY and CDR2 SMNVEV (reference sequence). The CDR3 DNA reads as TGTGCCAGCAGTTTATCCACAGGGGTTTATCAGCCCCAGCATTTT. This sequence encodes CASSLSTGVYQPQHF.

The rearrangement links TRBV12-3 or TRBV12-4 to TRBJ2-3; either TRBD1 or TRBD2 may fit D (5 bases each). The CDR3 has 14 amino acids. Deletions cut 4 bases from V and 11 bases from J, with 19 bases between. CDR3 residues: CASSSSGRHNEQYF. The CDR3, as DNA: TGTGCCAGCAGTTCCTCGGGACGACACAATGAGCAGTATTTT.

In its sample, this clonotype was seen many times. The rearrangement joins TRBV3-1 to TRBJ2-7; D possibly matches TRBD1 or TRBD2 (6 bases each). Germline V gene sequence: CDR1 LGHDT, CDR2 YNNKEL (reference sequence). There are 16 residues in the CDR3. V was shortened by 1 base and J by 3 bases, with 16 bases between the two germline ends. CDR3 in amino acids: CASSQAPRGDRYEQYF. CDR3 nucleotide sequence: TGTGCCAGCAGCCAAGCACCAAGGGGGGACCGCTACGAGCAGTACTTC.

This clonotype was detected many times. V usage is TRBV27 and J usage is TRBJ2-7, with D tentatively TRBD1 (5 bases). Germline CDR1 is MNHEY and CDR2 is SMNVEV (reference sequence). Trimming took off 2 bases at V and 0 bases at J, with 11 bases between the two ends. CDR3 size: 15 residues. CDR3 bases: TGTGCCAGCAGTTTACAATGGGGCAGCTCCTACGAGCAGTACTTC. The encoded protein is CASSLQWGSSYEQYF.

CDR3 loop: CASSLALAGPYEQYF. In DNA, the CDR3 is TGTGCCAGCAGCTTAGCGCTAGCGGGCCCCTACGAGCAGTACTTC. The chain is built from TRBV7-9 and TRBJ2-7; 8 nucleotides align to TRBD2. V shed 0 bases and J 2 bases; nucleotides not matched to a gene: 3. The CDR3 runs 15 residues. Germline values: CDR1 SEHNR, CDR2 FQNEAQ (reference sequence).

This clonotype was observed a handful of times. J is TRBJ2-3 and V is TRBV19; D uncertain. Trimming took 5 bases from V and 2 from J, leaving 11 bases between them. Germline V gene lookup returns CDR1 LNHDA and CDR2 SQIVND (reference sequence). CDR3 length: 14 amino acids. In nucleotides, the CDR3 is TGTGCCAGTAGTCCAAACACGTACACAGATACGCAGTATTTT. Its protein is CASSPNTYTDTQYF.

V gene TRBV15 combines with J gene TRBJ2-3; D remains unclear. This CDR3 is 16 amino acids long. The germline V gene encodes CDR1 LNHNV and CDR2 YYDKDF (reference sequence). Trimming removed 0 bases at V and 0 bases at J, with 10 bases between. The DNA for the CDR3 is TGTGCCACCAGCAGAGATCAGGCATTTAGCACAGATACGCAGTATTTT. Amino acids: CATSRDQAFSTDTQYF.

This clonotype was seen at least ten times. The chain couples TRBV5-1 to TRBJ2-6; D is ambiguous. The CDR3 loop spans 15 amino acids. Trimming stripped 5 bases from V and 0 bases from J, with 9 bases between. Germline V gives CDR1 SGHRS, CDR2 YFSETQ. The CDR3 loop reads CASSFSVSGANVLTF. CDR3 sequence (DNA): TGCGCCAGCAGTTTTTCGGTCTCTGGGGCCAACGTCCTGACTTTC.

The genes are TRBV19 and TRBJ2-7, with D perhaps TRBD2 (7 bases). Trimming left V 6 bases short and J 4 bases short, with 16 bases between. Germline values: CDR1 LNHDA, CDR2 SQIVND (reference sequence). The CDR3 has 14 amino acids. CDR3 in DNA: TGTGCCAGTAGCCCCCGAGAGGGGGGGTACGAGCAGTACTTC. It is translated as CASSPREGGYEQYF. The whole variable domain, remainder taken from reference TRBV19 and TRBJ2-7, is DGGITQSPKYLFRKEGQNVTLSCEQNLNHDAMYWYRQDPGQGLRLIYYSQIVNDFQKGDIAEGYSVSREKKESFPLTVTSAQKNPTAFYLCASSPREGGYEQYFGPGTRLTVT.

Ten or more counts support this clonotype. The chain carries TRBV6-1 and TRBJ1-1; D is uncertain. Germline CDR1 reads MNHNS; CDR2 reads SASEGT. This CDR3 is built from 13 residues. Trimming stripped 4 bases from V and 4 bases from J, with 10 bases between. The CDR3 is CASSAVGSTEAFF. The CDR3, as DNA: TGTGCCAGCAGTGCCGTGGGGTCCACTGAAGCTTTCTTT.

Of note for this clonotype: A read error is likely, as this CDR3 ends without the conserved phenylalanine or tryptophan. This chain links TRBV20-1 with TRBJ1-2; 9 bases agree with TRBD1. Germline V CDR1 and CDR2: DFQATT, SNEGSKA (reference sequence). There are 14 residues in the CDR3. V shed 3 bases and J 0 bases; nucleotides not matched to a gene: 2. The CDR3 coding sequence is TGCAGTGCTAGGGGGGACAGGGCTAACTATGGCTACACCTGT. Protein sequence: CSARGDRANYGYTC.

The V gene is TRBV14, the J gene TRBJ1-6; TRBD1 matches 9 bases. Losses at the gene ends were 6 bases for V and 6 bases for J; bases not matched to a gene: 0. Germline values: CDR1 SGHDN, CDR2 FVKESK. CDR3 length: 13 residues. The CDR3 spells CASRQGANSPLHF. In nucleotides, the CDR3 is TGTGCCAGCAGACAGGGGGCTAATTCACCCCTCCACTTT.

DNA of the CDR3: TGTGCCAGCAGCTTAGTAGCGGGGGCCCAGTTCTTC. It encodes CASSLVAGAQFF. J is TRBJ2-1 and V is TRBV7-9; TRBD2 aligns across 9 bases. J was trimmed by 13 bases and V by 1 base; bases with no gene match: 2. This CDR3 comprises 12 residues. The germline V gene encodes CDR1 SEHNR and CDR2 FQNEAQ (reference sequence). The variable domain in full, with the rest retrieved from reference TRBV7-9 and TRBJ2-1, is DTGVSQNPRHKITKRGQNVTFRCDPISEHNRLYWYRQTLGQGPEFLTYFQNEAQLEKSRLLSDRFSAERPKGSFSTLEIQRTEQGDSAMYLCASSLVAGAQFFGPGTRLTVL.

This clonotype was seen a few times. J is TRBJ1-2 and V is TRBV2, with D maybe TRBD1 (5 bases). Germline loops: CDR1 SNHLY, CDR2 FYNNEI. The germline V and J ends were trimmed by 3 bases and 4 bases, with 9 bases remaining between them. This CDR3 contains 13 residues. In nucleotides, the CDR3 is TGTGCCAGCAGTGAGTTGGGGACCTATGGCTACACCTTC. This gives the protein CASSELGTYGYTF.

The chain joins TRBV15 to TRBJ2-2, with D possibly TRBD1 on 5 matching bases. The CDR3 has 14 residues. Germline V gives CDR1 LNHNV, CDR2 YYDKDF (reference sequence). V gave up 6 bases and J gave up 4 bases, with 12 bases separating them. The CDR3 region is CATRIRQSTGELFF. The CDR3 DNA reads as TGTGCCACCAGAATCCGACAGTCCACCGGGGAGCTGTTTTTT.

The rearrangement joins TRBV29-1 to TRBJ2-7, with 8 positions matching TRBD1. From germline, CDR1 is SQVTM and CDR2 ANQGSEA. Trimming cost V 6 bases and J 1 base; bases outside gene matches: 5. The CDR3 consists of 13 residues. The CDR3 is CSVVGQGSYEQYF. CDR3 in DNA: TGCAGCGTCGTCGGACAGGGATCCTACGAGCAGTACTTC.

J is TRBJ2-1 and V is TRBV6-4; TRBD1 is a possible D gene (5 bases). Germline CDR1 and CDR2: MRHNA and SNTAGT. The CDR3 spans 15 residues. The germline V and J ends were trimmed by 3 bases and 6 bases, with 15 bases remaining between them. Here the CDR3 DNA reads TGTGCCAGCAGTGATGCTCAGGGATCGAGCAATGAGCAGTTCTTC. Amino acids: CASSDAQGSSNEQFF.

This clonotype was seen at least ten times. The gene calls are TRBV2 and TRBJ2-7; D possibly corresponds to TRBD2 (6 bases). The CDR3 is 10 residues long. V gave up 11 bases and J gave up 2 bases, with 7 bases separating them. CDR1 is SNHLY, CDR2 FYNNEI, per germline. CDR3 DNA: TGTGCCGCGGGAACCTACGAGCAGTACTTC. As protein: CAAGTYEQYF. The full variable domain, in which reference TRBV2 and TRBJ2-7 provide the parts outside the CDR3, is EPEVTQTPSHQVTQMGQEVILRCVPISNHLYFYWYRQILGQKVEFLVSFYNNEISEKSEIFDDQFSVERPDGSNFTLKIRSTKLEDSAMYFCAAGTYEQYFGPGTRLTVT.

The rearrangement uses TRBV5-1 and TRBJ2-1, with 9 bases fitting TRBD2. Germline CDR1 reads SGHRS; CDR2 reads YFSETQ. V shed 7 bases, J shed 9 bases, and the junction held 11 bases outside the gene matches. The CDR3 spans 14 residues. The CDR3 reads CASSGGGGAPEQFF. CDR3 DNA: TGCGCCAGCTCAGGAGGCGGGGGGGCTCCTGAGCAGTTCTTC.

In this sample, this clonotype turned up a few times. The chain is built from TRBV7-9 and TRBJ2-5; 7 bases are a match to TRBD1. CDR1 is SEHNR, CDR2 FQNEAQ, per germline (reference sequence). The J segment lost 1 base and the V segment lost 5 bases, leaving 4 bases of the junction unmatched. The CDR3 totals 14 residues. This chain's CDR3 is CASSGTVSQETQYF. CDR3 in DNA: TGTGCCAGCAGCGGGACAGTAAGCCAAGAGACCCAGTACTTC.

This clonotype was recorded only once. The chain combines TRBV2 with TRBJ2-7, with D possibly TRBD2 on 6 matching bases. Germline CDR1 SNHLY, CDR2 FYNNEI. This CDR3 region has 16 residues. Trimming left V 3 bases short and J 4 bases short, with 19 bases between. The CDR3 coding sequence is TGTGCCAGCAGTGAGTTTTTCGGCAGGGAGGCATACGAGCAGTACTTC. It encodes CASSEFFGREAYEQYF.

The chain carries TRBV6-5 and TRBJ2-7; possible D gene TRBD2, 6 bases. The V end was cut by 6 bases, the J end by 6 bases, with 12 bases between. This CDR3 spans 12 amino acids. Germline V lookup: CDR1 MNHEY, CDR2 SVGAGI. This CDR3 reads CASRRDSGEQYF. DNA of the CDR3: TGTGCCAGCAGAAGGGACTCCGGCGAGCAGTACTTC.

The gene calls are TRBV7-8 and TRBJ2-7; no reliable D call. The CDR3 sequence is 14 residues long. The ends were cut back, 1 base at V and 0 bases at J, with 7 bases in the middle. From germline, CDR1 is SGHVS and CDR2 FQNEAQ. The DNA for the CDR3 is TGTGCCAGCAGCTTAGAGGGCCACTCCTACGAGCAGTACTTC. This gives the protein CASSLEGHSYEQYF. The variable domain in full, completed from reference TRBV7-8 and TRBJ2-7, reads GAGVSQSPRYKVAKRGQDVALRCDPISGHVSLFWYQQALGQGPEFLTYFQNEAQLDKSGLPSDRFFAERPEGSVSTLKIQRTQQEDSAVYLCASSLEGHSYEQYFGPGTRLTVT.

With regard to this clonotype: Lacking the conserved final phenylalanine or tryptophan, this CDR3 likely reflects a read error. No DNA is shown, since the ends of the CDR3 on it are uncertain; the CDR3 is the one TCRdb lists. The rearrangement links TRBV7-3 to TRBJ2-5; the table gives TRBD2 as D, unverified against the DNA. Germline CDR1 reads SGHTA; CDR2 reads FQGTGA. With termini counted, the CDR3 has 12 amino acids. The CDR3 region is CASSQQRRPSAG.